The 23 T cell receptor beta chains presented below share a single source sample, sequenced in a study of blood T cell repertoires in COVID-19. Sequencing was performed with immunoSEQ multiplex PCR; in TCRdb, only in-frame clones are kept and a portion is missing. The table lists 150,000 to 200,000 clones, roughly 83% of them singletons. The sample consisted of peripheral blood. These receptors all stem from a woman at least 80 years old with active or convalescent COVID-19.

This chain connects TRBV5-1 to TRBJ2-5; possibly TRBD2 for D (5 bases). The CDR3 has 13 amino acids. The V end lost 2 bases, the J end lost 5 bases, and 10 bases lay between the germline ends. The germline V gene encodes CDR1 SGHRS and CDR2 YFSETQ. The CDR3 loop reads CASSFLGGETQYF. For the CDR3, the DNA is TGCGCCAGCAGCTTCCTGGGCGGGGAGACCCAGTACTTC.

The chain uses TRBV5-4 and TRBJ1-1; tentative D call: TRBD1 (5 bases). The CDR3 consists of 13 residues. With 4 bases removed from V and 1 base from J, the gap between germline ends came to 8 bases. Looked up from germline, CDR1 is SGHNT and CDR2 is YYREEE (reference sequence). DNA of the CDR3: TGTGCCAGCAGCGCCCAGGGGAACACTGAAGCTTTCTTT. It codes for CASSAQGNTEAFF.

The rearrangement joins TRBV27 to TRBJ2-3, with TRBD2 identical over 11 bases. Trimming cost V 5 bases and J 2 bases; bases outside gene matches: 6. Germline loops: CDR1 MNHEY, CDR2 SMNVEV (reference sequence). There are 16 residues in the CDR3. In DNA, the CDR3 is TGTGCCAGCAGTCGACTAGCGGGGATCCTCACAGATACGCAGTATTTT. Its translation is CASSRLAGILTDTQYF.

The V gene is TRBV19, the J gene TRBJ1-1; D unresolved. The germline V and J ends were trimmed by 6 bases and 10 bases, with 15 bases remaining between them. Germline V CDR1 and CDR2: LNHDA, SQIVND (reference sequence). There are 12 residues in the CDR3. The CDR3 sequence is CASRERHSAAFF. CDR3 in DNA: TGTGCCAGTAGAGAAAGACACTCAGCAGCTTTCTTT.

The genes are TRBV2 and TRBJ2-6; D not resolved. With 6 bases removed from V and 0 bases from J, the gap between germline ends came to 6 bases. The CDR3 is 14 amino acids. Germline assignment: CDR1 SNHLY and CDR2 FYNNEI. This chain's CDR3 is CASSTDSGANVLTF. The CDR3 DNA follows: TGTGCCAGCAGCACAGACTCTGGGGCCAACGTCCTGACTTTC.

V usage is TRBV19 and J usage is TRBJ1-6; 7 bases agree with TRBD1. The germline V gene has CDR1 LNHDA and CDR2 SQIVND (reference sequence). This CDR3 is 15 amino acids long. J lost 9 bases, V lost 3 bases, and 8 bases had no gene match. This chain's CDR3 is CASSIGRGSASPLHF. In DNA, the CDR3 is TGTGCCAGTAGTATTGGCAGGGGGTCTGCTTCACCCCTCCACTTT.

J is TRBJ1-1 and V is TRBV2; 7 nucleotides line up with TRBD1. The CDR3 spans 14 residues. V dropped 7 bases and J dropped 6; count of bases not matched to a gene: 11. Germline assignment: CDR1 SNHLY and CDR2 FYNNEI. The CDR3 loop reads CASNGAGGVAEAFF. The CDR3 region has the DNA TGTGCCAGCAATGGGGCAGGGGGAGTTGCTGAAGCTTTCTTT.

The chain couples TRBV5-1 to TRBJ1-2; unclear D gene. Germline CDR1 reads SGHRS; CDR2 reads YFSETQ. This CDR3 spans 14 amino acids. V lost 5 bases and J 0 bases, leaving 11 bases between the germline ends. CDR3 coding DNA: TGCGCCAGCAGACACCAGTCATCTAACTATGGCTACACCTTC. This translates into CASRHQSSNYGYTF.

This clone is a singleton in its sample. This chain joins TRBV7-2 and TRBJ1-3, with 10 bases that match TRBD1. This CDR3 comprises 15 residues. Trimming removed 5 bases from V and 8 bases from J; junction bases left unmatched: 9. Germline CDR1 and CDR2: SGHTA and FQGNSA. Written as DNA, the CDR3 is TGTGCCAGCAGCCCGGGACAGGGGAGCGTAGACACCATATATTTT. Protein product: CASSPGQGSVDTIYF.

This clone was picked up one time. The chain carries TRBV14 and TRBJ1-5, with a possible D match to TRBD1 (6 bases). The V gene lost 1 base and the J gene lost 3 bases, with 22 bases spanning the gap. This CDR3 is built from 19 residues. The V gene's germline CDR1 is SGHDN and CDR2 FVKESK. The CDR3, as DNA: TGTGCCAGCAGCCAAGGGACAGCCGCCCGTACACCTAACAATCAGCCCCAGCATTTT. Its protein is CASSQGTAARTPNNQPQHF.

This clone was picked up one time. The chain recombines TRBV2 with TRBJ1-1, with 10 bases lining up with TRBD1. Trimming removed 6 bases from V and 12 bases from J; junction bases left unmatched: 10. Germline V lookup: CDR1 SNHLY, CDR2 FYNNEI. This CDR3 spans 13 amino acids. This CDR3 reads CASSKTGGAETFF. In nucleotides, the CDR3 is TGTGCCAGCAGCAAGACAGGGGGCGCGGAGACTTTCTTT.

The rearrangement uses TRBV19 and TRBJ1-3; D is unclear. CDR1 is LNHDA, CDR2 SQIVND, per germline (reference sequence). There are 16 residues in the CDR3. V was cut by 4 bases and J by 0 bases, with 13 bases left in between. DNA of the CDR3: TGTGCCAGTAGTACCCGGGGAGGCCCCTCTGGAAACACCATATATTTT. Protein product: CASSTRGGPSGNTIYF.

This chain uses TRBV25-1 with TRBJ1-4; D gene ambiguous. The CDR3 has 10 residues. Trimming left V 8 bases short and J 4 bases short, with 2 bases between. Germline V gene lookup returns CDR1 MGHDK and CDR2 SYGVNS. The CDR3 nucleotides are TGTGCCAGCTATAATGAAAAACTGTTTTTT. Translation: CASYNEKLFF.

V usage is TRBV30 and J usage is TRBJ2-2, with TRBD1 matching over 7 bases. The CDR3 runs to 14 residues. Germline CDR1 and CDR2: GTSNPN and SVGIG (reference sequence). J was trimmed by 5 bases and V by 2 bases; bases with no gene match: 5. The CDR3 is CAWSRDSMTGELFF. The CDR3 bases are TGTGCCTGGAGTCGGGACAGTATGACCGGGGAGCTGTTTTTT.

The CDR3 coding sequence is TGTGCCACCAGTGCCGGGGGAAGCAATCAGCCCCAGCATTTT. It translates to CATSAGGSNQPQHF. The rearrangement uses TRBV24-1 and TRBJ1-5; D perhaps matches TRBD1 (5 bases). Trimming took off 5 bases at V and 1 base at J, with 8 bases between the two ends. The CDR3 has 14 residues. Looked up from germline, CDR1 is KGHDR and CDR2 is SFDVKD.

The chain joins TRBV7-8 to TRBJ1-3, with a possible D match to TRBD1 (6 bases). There are 16 residues in the CDR3. Germline-derived CDR1 and CDR2 are SGHVS and FQNEAQ. Between the trimmed V and J ends, which lost 5 bases and 0 bases, there was a span of 14 bases. CDR3 residues: CASSAYRVVSGNTIYF. The CDR3 DNA reads TGTGCCAGCAGCGCCTACAGGGTAGTCTCTGGAAACACCATATATTTT. Combining the CDR3 with reference TRBV7-8 and TRBJ1-3 gives the whole variable domain GAGVSQSPRYKVAKRGQDVALRCDPISGHVSLFWYQQALGQGPEFLTYFQNEAQLDKSGLPSDRFFAERPEGSVSTLKIQRTQQEDSAVYLCASSAYRVVSGNTIYFGEGSWLTVV.

The chain has TRBV4-2 and TRBJ1-6, with TRBD1 identical over 9 bases. Trimming at V came to 6 bases and at J to 7 bases, leaving 10 bases not matched to a gene. In germline, CDR1 is LGHNA, CDR2 YNFKEQ. The CDR3 contains 16 residues. As DNA, the CDR3 is TGTGCCAGCAGTTTCTCAACCGGGACAGGGAATTCACCCCTCCACTTT. This sequence encodes CASSFSTGTGNSPLHF.

The V gene is TRBV19, the J gene TRBJ1-5; D might be TRBD1 (5 bases). Germline-derived CDR1 and CDR2 are LNHDA and SQIVND (reference sequence). The CDR3 is 13 residues long. Trimming cost V 10 bases and J 0 bases, with 10 bases left between them. Here the CDR3 DNA reads TGTGCCACTGGGGGGACTAGCAATCAGCCCCAGCATTTT. Residues: CATGGTSNQPQHF.

V gene TRBV18 combines with J gene TRBJ1-3; 7 nucleotides line up with TRBD1. The CDR3 consists of 17 residues. Unmatched junction bases numbered 8, after V lost 3 bases and J lost 0 bases. In germline, CDR1 is KGHSH, CDR2 LQKENI. The CDR3: CASSPSLTGSSGNTIYF. The CDR3 DNA reads as TGTGCCAGCTCACCCTCCCTGACAGGGAGCTCTGGAAACACCATATATTTT.

V gene TRBV6-6 combines with J gene TRBJ2-3; tentatively, D is TRBD2 (6 bases). The CDR3 totals 15 residues. The germline V and J ends were trimmed by 1 base and 0 bases, with 8 bases remaining between them. Germline CDR1 and CDR2: MNHNY and SVGAGI (reference sequence). The CDR3 bases are TGTGCCAGCAGTTACTTGGGGGGAAGCACAGATACGCAGTATTTT. This sequence encodes CASSYLGGSTDTQYF.

The chain uses TRBV27 and TRBJ1-6, with D maybe TRBD1 (5 bases). Germline CDR1 and CDR2: MNHEY and SMNVEV (reference sequence). CDR3 size: 14 residues. Trimming took 6 bases from V and 9 from J, leaving 15 bases between them. Here the CDR3 reads CASSRLTRGSPLHF. The DNA of the CDR3 is TGTGCCAGCAGCCGTTTGACTAGGGGTTCACCCCTCCACTTT.

The chain joins TRBV4-3 to TRBJ1-6; 9 bases align to TRBD1. The germline V gene has CDR1 LGHNA and CDR2 YSLEER. The CDR3 contains 16 residues. V shed 0 bases, J shed 13 bases, and the junction held 10 bases outside the gene matches. The CDR3 is CASSQDDGTGSSPLHF. Here the CDR3 DNA reads TGCGCCAGCAGCCAAGACGACGGGACAGGGTCATCCCCCCTCCACTTT.

The rearrangement joins TRBV19 to TRBJ1-1, with 7 bases lining up with TRBD1. The CDR3 runs to 14 residues. Germline trimming cut 5 bases from V and 6 bases from J; bases unmatched to any gene: 9. CDR1 LNHDA and CDR2 SQIVND come from the germline V gene (reference sequence). As DNA, the CDR3 is TGTGCCAGTAGTGCCCCAGGGGGTGAGGCTGAAGCTTTCTTT. Amino acid sequence: CASSAPGGEAEAFF.